Shown below are 16 T cell receptor beta chains from a single sample sequenced in a study of shared clonotypes between healthy human individuals. Some clones are missing from TCRdb's copy, which holds only in-frame ones; the method was immunoSEQ multiplex PCR. The table records under 1,900,000 clones, 98% of them present only once. The source material was naive CD4+ T cells sorted from blood. Subset given: CD45RA+ positively selected. These receptors were obtained from a young man in good health.

The chain has TRBV11-2 and TRBJ1-1; no firm D call. The CDR3 length is 15 residues. Germline-derived CDR1 and CDR2 are SGHAT and FQNNGV. Trimming removed 1 base at V and 4 bases at J, with 13 bases between. CDR3 nucleotides: TGTGCCAGCAGCTTAGTTATGGGAAGAACCACTGAAGCTTTCTTT. Translated: CASSLVMGRTTEAFF. Full variable domain (missing parts from reference TRBV11-2 and TRBJ1-1): EAGVAQSPRYKIIEKRQSVAFWCNPISGHATLYWYQQILGQGPKLLIQFQNNGVVDDSQLPKDRFSAERLKGVDSTLKIQPAKLEDSAVYLCASSLVMGRTTEAFFGQGTRLTVV.

The genes are TRBV5-1 and TRBJ1-2, with no clear D. Deletions cut 1 base from V and 8 bases from J, with 12 bases between. Germline assignment: CDR1 SGHRS and CDR2 YFSETQ. The length of the CDR3 is 13 residues. The CDR3 loop reads CASSLSFPSGYTF. CDR3 bases: TGCGCCAGCAGCTTGAGCTTTCCTTCGGGCTACACCTTC.

This sequence joins TRBV27 and TRBJ2-3, with D tentatively TRBD2 (6 bases). CDR3 length: 15 amino acids. Germline V lookup: CDR1 MNHEY, CDR2 SMNVEV (reference sequence). V lost 7 bases and J lost 0, with 14 bases in between. The CDR3 loop reads CASKARTISTDTQYF. The CDR3, as DNA: TGTGCCAGCAAAGCTCGGACTATTAGCACAGATACGCAGTATTTT.

The rearrangement joins TRBV10-3 to TRBJ2-3; D call uncertain. Trimming removed 10 bases from V and 3 bases from J, with 17 bases in between. Germline V gives CDR1 ENHRY, CDR2 SYGVKD. The CDR3 totals 14 residues. As DNA, the CDR3 is TGTGCCACCGCCCCAAGCGAGAGAACAGATACGCAGTATTTT. Translated, it gives CATAPSERTDTQYF.

This chain uses TRBV10-3 with TRBJ2-5; D possibly corresponds to TRBD2 (5 bases). The CDR3 sequence is 13 residues long. Per germline, CDR1 ENHRY and CDR2 SYGVKD. V was clipped by 7 bases and J by 0 bases, with 9 bases between them. For the CDR3, the DNA is TGTGCCATCAAAGGGAGCGACCAAGAGACCCAGTACTTC. This gives the protein CAIKGSDQETQYF.

This clone was detected once. V is TRBV6-6 and J is TRBJ1-2; possibly TRBD1 for D (5 bases). There are 13 residues in the CDR3. Germline V gene data show CDR1 as MNHNY and CDR2 as SVGAGI (reference sequence). V was cut by 10 bases and J by 6 bases, with 18 bases left in between. This CDR3 is CAISETARNGYTF. Written as DNA, the CDR3 is TGTGCCATCTCTGAGACAGCTCGGAATGGCTACACCTTC.

V is TRBV5-1 and J is TRBJ2-1; no clear D. V was trimmed by 0 bases and J by 2 bases, leaving 6 bases between them. The CDR3 is 14 amino acids. Germline lookup yields CDR1 SGHRS and CDR2 YFSETQ. Here the CDR3 reads CASSLEVTYNEQFF. As DNA, the CDR3 is TGCGCCAGCAGCTTGGAGGTCACCTACAATGAGCAGTTCTTC.

The chain combines TRBV28 with TRBJ2-7; 10 bases fit TRBD1. CDR3 length: 13 residues. V dropped 8 bases and J dropped 4; count of bases not matched to a gene: 5. Germline V gene data show CDR1 as MDHEN and CDR2 as SYDVKM. The chain's CDR3 is CASAPGQGYEQYF. DNA of the CDR3: TGTGCCAGCGCACCGGGACAGGGGTACGAGCAGTACTTC. The full variable domain, rest sourced from reference TRBV28 and TRBJ2-7, is DVKVTQSSRYLVKRTGEKVFLECVQDMDHENMFWYRQDPGLGLRLIYFSYDVKMKEKGDIPEGYSVSREKKERFSLILESASTNQTSMYLCASAPGQGYEQYFGPGTRLTVT.

This chain uses TRBV30 with TRBJ2-7; D may be TRBD2 (6 bases). Germline-derived CDR1 and CDR2 are GTSNPN and SVGIG (reference sequence). The V end was cut by 3 bases, the J end by 12 bases, with 21 bases between. There are 13 residues in the CDR3. The CDR3 protein is CAWRGRDVSPRYF. CDR3 DNA: TGTGCCTGGAGAGGGCGGGACGTCTCCCCTCGGTACTTC. Supplemented by reference TRBV30 and TRBJ2-7, the full variable domain reads SQTIHQWPATLVQPVGSPLSLECTVEGTSNPNLYWYRQAAGRGLQLLFYSVGIGQISSEVPQNLSASRPQDRQFILSSKKLLLSDSGFYLCAWRGRDVSPRYFGPGTRLTVT.

The chain has TRBV7-8 and TRBJ1-4, with a tentative D call TRBD1 (6 bases). Trimming cost V 5 bases and J 9 bases, with 19 bases left between them. The germline V gene has CDR1 SGHVS and CDR2 FQNEAQ. The CDR3 consists of 15 residues. Written as DNA, the CDR3 is TGTGCCAGCAGCGCACGGACAGTCTCCGCCAAAAAACTGTTTTTT. Protein: CASSARTVSAKKLFF.

The chain links TRBV6-6 to TRBJ1-1, with TRBD1 as a possible D gene (5 bases). Deletions cut 4 bases from V and 9 bases from J, with 18 bases between. CDR1 and CDR2 from the germline V gene are MNHNY and SVGAGI (reference sequence). The CDR3 is 14 amino acids. CDR3 sequence: CASSSTSGTSKAFF. CDR3 DNA: TGTGCCAGCAGTTCCACCTCCGGGACGTCAAAAGCTTTCTTT.

The rearrangement uses TRBV9 and TRBJ2-5; 7 nucleotides match TRBD2. CDR3 size: 15 residues. V gave up 0 bases and J gave up 4 bases; unmatched junction bases: 6. Germline V gives CDR1 SGDLS, CDR2 YYNGEE. CDR3 in DNA: TGTGCCAGCAGCGTAGCCGCGGGAGTTCTAGAGACCCAGTACTTC. Translation gives CASSVAAGVLETQYF. The full variable domain, completed using reference TRBV9 and TRBJ2-5, is DSGVTQTPKHLITATGQRVTLRCSPRSGDLSVYWYQQSLDQGLQFLIQYYNGEERAKGNILERFSAQQFPDLHSELNLSSLELGDSALYFCASSVAAGVLETQYFGPGTRLLVL.

The V and J genes are TRBV6-5 and TRBJ1-5; no definite D call. Germline CDR1 is MNHEY and CDR2 is SVGAGI. Trimming took off 4 bases at V and 7 bases at J, with 11 bases between the two ends. The CDR3 sequence is 13 residues long. Here the CDR3 reads CASSFSRAQPQHF. DNA of the CDR3: TGTGCCAGCAGTTTCTCACGAGCCCAGCCCCAGCATTTT.

This chain uses TRBV10-3 with TRBJ2-7, with 8 bases fitting TRBD2. CDR1 and CDR2 from the germline V gene are ENHRY and SYGVKD. This CDR3 is built from 15 residues. The J segment lost 2 bases and the V segment lost 11 bases, leaving 14 bases of the junction unmatched. CDR3 region: CAARGWREVTYEQYF. CDR3 DNA sequence: TGTGCCGCGAGGGGTTGGCGGGAGGTAACCTACGAGCAGTACTTC.

This chain joins TRBV2 and TRBJ1-5; 9 positions match TRBD1. J was trimmed by 0 bases and V by 8 bases; bases with no gene match: 5. CDR3 length: 15 residues. Germline assignment: CDR1 SNHLY and CDR2 FYNNEI. CDR3 nucleotide sequence: TGTGCCAGCCGGGACAGGGATCATAGCAATCAGCCCCAGCATTTT. Its protein product is CASRDRDHSNQPQHF.

The chain employs TRBV18 and TRBJ1-2, with 10 bases aligning to TRBD1. This CDR3 has 15 amino acids. Germline CDR1 reads KGHSH; CDR2 reads LQKENI. J lost 4 bases, V lost 3 bases, and 5 bases had no gene match. The CDR3 DNA is TGTGCCAGCTCACCGGGACAGGGGATCTTCTATGGCTACACCTTC. This sequence encodes CASSPGQGIFYGYTF.